The 28 T cell receptor beta chains given below trace back to one sample, sequenced in a study of T cells after posttransplantation cyclophosphamide listed by TCRdb under 2016. Libraries were made using the immunoSEQ multiplex PCR assay. TCRdb holds this immuneACCESS table with in-frame rearrangements only. Some clones are missing; in checked studies, unresolved V genes explain under half, and the rest has no known cause. The sample table lists about 32,000 clones, around 90% of them with a count of one. Clones ranked in the top ten supply roughly 0.26% of the sample. Viable CD3+CD4+ or CD3+CD8+ cells that were CCR7+CD45RA+CD45RO-CD95-CD27+CD28+ were defined as naive T cells. Sequenced: naive CD4+ T cells sorted from PBMCs. Receptors originate from a woman between 55 and 75 years old in good health, CMV-negative, and a related stem cell transplant donor.

In this sample, this clone turned up once. The rearrangement joins TRBV18 to TRBJ1-5; 10 nucleotides match TRBD1. The CDR3 sequence is 14 residues long. The trim removed 5 bases at V and 11 bases at J, leaving 9 bases unmatched. Per germline, CDR1 KGHSH and CDR2 LQKENI. The CDR3 here is CASSTGDRGSAQHF. CDR3 DNA: TGTGCCAGCTCAACAGGGGACAGGGGATCAGCCCAGCATTTT.

The J gene is TRBJ1-2, the V gene TRBV5-8; 10 bases are a match to TRBD1. The germline CDR1 and CDR2 sequences are SGHTS and YDEGEE. The CDR3 sequence is 13 residues long. Trimming removed 4 bases from V and 11 bases from J; junction bases left unmatched: 8. The CDR3 bases are TGTGCCAGCAGCACCGGACAGGGGGTCAGGTACACCTTC. Its translation is CASSTGQGVRYTF.

This clone turned up a few times. The rearrangement uses TRBV30 and TRBJ1-6, with no clear D. Germline loops: CDR1 GTSNPN, CDR2 SVGIG (reference sequence). The CDR3 covers 15 residues. V gave up 0 bases and J gave up 7 bases, with 13 bases separating them. The CDR3 DNA reads as TGTGCCTGGAGTGTAAGGCAGGCGACAAATTCACCCCTCCACTTT. Translation: CAWSVRQATNSPLHF.

The chain joins TRBV7-9 to TRBJ1-2, with a weak D call TRBD1 (6 bases). Germline lookup yields CDR1 SEHNR and CDR2 FQNEAQ (reference sequence). This CDR3 region has 14 residues. Trimming removed 0 bases at V and 4 bases at J, with 9 bases between. CDR3 region: CASSLAGGPYGYTF. The CDR3 DNA reads as TGTGCCAGCAGCTTAGCAGGGGGTCCCTATGGCTACACCTTC.

The CDR3: CAISGGLAGAPGDTQYF. The CDR3 DNA follows: TGTGCCATCAGTGGGGGACTAGCTGGGGCCCCTGGAGATACGCAGTATTTT. The chain links TRBV10-3 to TRBJ2-3, with TRBD2 matching 9 bases. The germline gives CDR1 ENHRY, CDR2 SYGVKD. The V segment lost 4 bases and the J segment 5 bases; nucleotides outside the gene matches: 13. The CDR3 covers 17 residues.

This chain links TRBV10-3 with TRBJ2-5; 7 nucleotides align to TRBD2. V lost 4 bases, J lost 1 base, and 6 bases stayed unmatched. The germline V gene encodes CDR1 ENHRY and CDR2 SYGVKD. The CDR3 loop spans 15 amino acids. CDR3 DNA sequence: TGTGCCATCAGTGGATCCGGGACTACCCAAGAGACCCAGTACTTC. Translating it yields CAISGSGTTQETQYF.

This clone was detected only once. The chain recombines TRBV6-5 with TRBJ2-7, with 8 positions matching TRBD2. The V segment lost 5 bases and the J segment 5 bases; nucleotides outside the gene matches: 8. CDR1 MNHEY and CDR2 SVGAGI come from the germline V gene. This CDR3 spans 14 amino acids. CDR3 sequence reads: CASSKTTSADEQYF. CDR3 coding DNA: TGTGCCAGCAGTAAAACGACTAGCGCCGACGAGCAGTACTTC.

This clone was counted a single time. The DNA of the CDR3 is TGTGCCAGCAGTGCCCAGCGTTCAGAGACCCAGTACTTC. Translation gives CASSAQRSETQYF. The V call is TRBV2, the J call TRBJ2-5; no reliable D call. Germline loops: CDR1 SNHLY, CDR2 FYNNEI. The germline V and J ends were trimmed by 4 bases and 4 bases, with 10 bases remaining between them. This CDR3 spans 13 amino acids.

This chain connects TRBV21-1 to TRBJ2-5; TRBD2 reflects the table's D call only, with no check against the DNA. TRBV21-1 is given as a pseudogene. CDR3 length: 19 residues. As DNA, the CDR3 is TGTGCCAGCAGCAACCCCGGGACTAGCGGGGGGGCGTACCAAGAGACCCAGTACTTC. It yields the protein CASSNPGTSGGAYQETQYF.

The V call is TRBV6-6, the J call TRBJ2-7, with a possible D match to TRBD2 (5 bases). Germline V gene sequence: CDR1 MNHNY, CDR2 SVGAGI (reference sequence). The length of the CDR3 is 14 residues. Trimming took 5 bases from V and 2 from J, leaving 13 bases between them. CDR3 protein: CASSPGSRAYEQYF. The CDR3 nucleotides are TGTGCCAGCAGTCCGGGGTCCAGAGCCTACGAGCAGTACTTC.

This clone was counted a single time. The chain couples TRBV6-5 to TRBJ2-2; 8 bases align to TRBD2. CDR3 length equals 15 residues. J lost 0 bases, V lost 6 bases, and 3 bases had no gene match. The germline V gene encodes CDR1 MNHEY and CDR2 SVGAGI. CDR3 region: CASRRAGANTGELFF. CDR3 nucleotide sequence: TGTGCCAGCAGGAGAGCGGGGGCGAACACCGGGGAGCTGTTTTTT.

This chain links TRBV9 with TRBJ1-6; a weak D match, TRBD1 (6 bases). Trimming cost V 2 bases and J 8 bases, with 11 bases left between them. This CDR3 has 14 amino acids. Germline V CDR1 and CDR2: SGDLS, YYNGEE. The CDR3 DNA reads TGTGCCAGCAGCGTCTTAGGGGGTGATTCACCCCTCCACTTT. Encoded protein: CASSVLGGDSPLHF.

The genes are TRBV10-3 and TRBJ1-6, with D maybe TRBD1 (6 bases). The CDR3 is 14 amino acids. Germline-derived CDR1 and CDR2 are ENHRY and SYGVKD. V was pared by 6 bases and J by 6 bases, with 12 bases between. CDR3 in amino acids: CAISPGQSNSPLHF. The CDR3 DNA sequence: TGTGCCATCAGCCCCGGACAGTCTAATTCACCCCTCCACTTT.

This clone was seen once. This chain joins TRBV5-1 and TRBJ1-4; 7 bases are shared with TRBD1. The trim removed 2 bases at V and 8 bases at J, leaving 12 bases unmatched. Germline CDR1 and CDR2: SGHRS and YFSETQ. The CDR3 is 16 residues long. The CDR3 DNA reads as TGCGCCAGCAGCTTTGGCGTAGGGGGCGTCGGAGAAAAACTGTTTTTT. This codes for CASSFGVGGVGEKLFF.

The rearrangement joins TRBV15 to TRBJ2-2; TRBD2 matches at 8 bases. With 3 bases clipped from V and 6 bases from J, the junction kept 12 bases outside the gene matches. Germline V gene lookup returns CDR1 LNHNV and CDR2 YYDKDF (reference sequence). The CDR3 totals 17 residues. CDR3 protein: CATSRFRGAGAAGELFF. The CDR3 DNA sequence: TGTGCCACCAGCAGGTTCAGGGGAGCGGGAGCGGCCGGGGAGCTGTTTTTT.

The V and J genes are TRBV6-4 and TRBJ2-3; 13 bases line up with TRBD2. The CDR3 has 16 amino acids. Trimming cost V 5 bases and J 6 bases; bases outside gene matches: 8. Germline V CDR1 and CDR2: MRHNA, SNTAGT. Here the CDR3 reads CASSRTSGGSWDTQYF. In DNA, the CDR3 is TGTGCCAGCAGTCGGACTAGCGGGGGATCGTGGGATACGCAGTATTTT.

This rearrangement joins TRBV6-1 to TRBJ2-3; perhaps TRBD2 as D (5 bases). The CDR3 covers 15 residues. CDR1 is MNHNS and CDR2 is SASEGT in the germline V gene. V lost 7 bases, J lost 3 bases, and 17 bases lay in between. The CDR3 DNA is TGTGCCAGCATCCCAGGACGGTCGGGAACAGATACGCAGTATTTT. Its translation is CASIPGRSGTDTQYF.

This chain links TRBV5-1 with TRBJ2-3; D is perhaps TRBD2 (7 bases). Trimming took 4 bases from V and 1 from J, leaving 16 bases between them. CDR1 and CDR2 from the germline V gene are SGHRS and YFSETQ. The CDR3 is 16 residues long. The CDR3, as DNA: TGCGCCAGCAGCCCGCCTACGGGGGGCGGCACAGATACGCAGTATTTT. Protein product: CASSPPTGGGTDTQYF.

The V call is TRBV6-1, the J call TRBJ2-3; 13 positions agree with TRBD2. CDR1 and CDR2 from the germline V gene are MNHNS and SASEGT. CDR3 size: 16 residues. The ends lost 0 bases at V and 15 bases at J; junction bases unmatched: 12. CDR3 bases: TGTGCCAGCAGTGAAGCGCTTCTAACTAGCGGGAGGGCCACATATTTT. It encodes CASSEALLTSGRATYF.

The J gene is TRBJ2-5, the V gene TRBV7-2, with D maybe TRBD2 (6 bases). The end of the DNA aligns better with TRBJ2-7, so the J call may be wrong. The CDR3 loop spans 14 amino acids. Germline CDR1 SGHTA, CDR2 FQGNSA. CDR3 sequence reads: CASSVTGTFYEQYF. In nucleotides, the CDR3 is TGTGCCAGCAGCGTCACTGGGACTTTTTACGAGCAGTACTTC.

In its sample, this clone was seen once. The chain combines TRBV5-4 with TRBJ2-5, with D possibly TRBD2 on 5 matching bases. CDR3 length: 14 residues. CDR1 is SGHNT and CDR2 is YYREEE in the germline V gene (reference sequence). The V and J ends lost 4 bases and 2 bases respectively, with 12 bases between them. Written as DNA, the CDR3 is TGTGCCAGCAGCAAGGACTCCAAACAAGAGACCCAGTACTTC. This encodes CASSKDSKQETQYF.

This chain joins TRBV25-1 and TRBJ1-4; the match to TRBD1 covers 7 bases. Trimming at V came to 4 bases and at J to 7 bases, leaving 3 bases not matched to a gene. The CDR3 length is 13 residues. Per germline, CDR1 MGHDK and CDR2 SYGVNS. In DNA, the CDR3 is TGTGCCAGCAGTGTACAGGGGCGTGAAAAACTGTTTTTT. Translation gives CASSVQGREKLFF.

The rearrangement links TRBV7-2 to TRBJ2-7, with 7 positions matching TRBD1. The germline V gene has CDR1 SGHTA and CDR2 FQGNSA. Trimming took 6 bases from V and 7 from J; bases not matched to a gene: 9. The CDR3 sequence is 13 residues long. The CDR3 bases are TGTGCCAGCAGGCGACTCCAGGGGGAGGAGCAGTACTTC. This translates into CASRRLQGEEQYF.

On this clone itself: No DNA is shown, since the ends of the CDR3 on it are uncertain; the CDR3 is the one TCRdb lists. The V call is TRBV21-1, the J call TRBJ2-7; the D call TRBD2 from the table was never checked on the DNA. TRBV21-1 is a known pseudogene. The CDR3 is 18 residues long, counting both termini. CDR3 residues: CASSKALWASGSSYEQYF.

This clone was recorded only once. The chain has TRBV2 and TRBJ1-4; D perhaps matches TRBD1 (6 bases). This CDR3 has 14 amino acids. Germline CDR1 and CDR2: SNHLY and FYNNEI. Trimming shortened V by 7 bases and J by 3 bases, and 12 bases separated the two germline ends. The DNA for the CDR3 is TGTGCCAGCACTTGGCAGGGGTCTAATGAAAAACTGTTTTTT. This encodes CASTWQGSNEKLFF.

The chain uses TRBV5-1 and TRBJ2-7, with 9 bases matching TRBD1. V shed 0 bases and J 4 bases; nucleotides not matched to a gene: 8. The CDR3 has 16 amino acids. Germline loops: CDR1 SGHRS, CDR2 YFSETQ. This chain's CDR3 is CASSLGPGQGPYEQYF. The CDR3 coding sequence is TGCGCCAGCAGCTTGGGTCCGGGACAGGGCCCGTACGAGCAGTACTTC.

V is TRBV4-3 and J is TRBJ2-7; D is perhaps TRBD2 (6 bases). The CDR3 consists of 16 residues. Trimming removed 0 bases at V and 6 bases at J, with 18 bases between. Germline CDR1 LGHNA, CDR2 YSLEER. The chain's CDR3 is CASSQDRRAGLGEQYF. The CDR3 bases are TGCGCCAGCAGCCAAGATCGACGGGCGGGGTTAGGCGAGCAGTACTTC.

This sequence joins TRBV30 and TRBJ1-5; D not certain. Trimming left V 3 bases short and J 6 bases short, with 15 bases between. CDR3 length equals 14 residues. The germline V gene encodes CDR1 GTSNPN and CDR2 SVGIG (reference sequence). CDR3 nucleotide sequence: TGTGCCTGGAGCAGATCCGGAGGAATTCAGCCCCAGCATTTT. As protein: CAWSRSGGIQPQHF.